This passage covers 27 T cell receptor beta chains from one sample sequenced in a study of blood T cell repertoires in COVID-19. Here immunoSEQ multiplex PCR was the method, and the copy in TCRdb shows in-frame clones only, minus some. This table holds approximately 270,000 clones, 70% to 90% found once. Sequenced sample: peripheral blood. The source is a man younger than 30 with active or convalescent COVID-19.

The V call is TRBV6-1, the J call TRBJ1-1; no definite D call. Trimming shortened V by 3 bases and J by 4 bases, and 12 bases separated the two germline ends. CDR1 is MNHNS, CDR2 SASEGT, per germline. The CDR3 contains 14 residues. In DNA, the CDR3 is TGTGCCAGCAGTGAGACGGGAGGAGGCACTGAAGCTTTCTTT. Amino acids: CASSETGGGTEAFF.

This rearrangement joins TRBV11-2 to TRBJ2-5; TRBD2 agrees at 12 bases. CDR3 length: 14 amino acids. V lost 4 bases and J lost 9; bases outside the gene matches: 6. The germline V gene has CDR1 SGHAT and CDR2 FQNNGV. The CDR3 here is CASSSGLAGRAQYF. CDR3 nucleotides: TGTGCCAGCAGCTCGGGACTAGCGGGCAGGGCCCAGTACTTC.

This sequence joins TRBV14 and TRBJ1-1; D unclear. Germline-derived CDR1 and CDR2 are SGHDN and FVKESK. V was clipped by 4 bases and J by 0 bases, with 9 bases between them. This CDR3 is 14 amino acids long. CDR3 amino acids: CASSRREVNTEAFF. CDR3 nucleotide sequence: TGTGCCAGCAGCCGGAGGGAGGTGAACACTGAAGCTTTCTTT.

V and J are TRBV16 and TRBJ2-7; D is possibly TRBD1 (6 bases). The CDR3 contains 15 residues. V was pared by 3 bases and J by 4 bases, with 16 bases between. CDR1 is KGHSY and CDR2 is FQNENV in the germline V gene. The CDR3 reads CASSQGAWGRYEQYF. As DNA, the CDR3 is TGTGCCAGCAGCCAGGGGGCTTGGGGTCGTTACGAGCAGTACTTC.

The genes are TRBV7-3 and TRBJ1-2; TRBD1 might be the D (6 bases). Trimming took off 5 bases at V and 5 bases at J, with 18 bases between the two ends. This CDR3 is built from 15 residues. Germline V gene sequence: CDR1 SGHTA, CDR2 FQGTGA. The CDR3 here is CASSPRGGAQYGYTF. The CDR3 DNA is TGTGCCAGCAGCCCGAGAGGGGGGGCACAGTATGGCTACACCTTC.

This clone has only a few counts. V gene TRBV3-1 (or the pseudogene TRBV3-2) combines with J gene TRBJ2-1; D is unresolved. This CDR3 has 11 residues. The germline V gene encodes CDR1 LGHDT and CDR2 YNNKEL (reference sequence). Trimming stripped 4 bases from V and 10 bases from J, with 8 bases between. CDR3 nucleotide sequence: TGTGCCAGCAGCCTCCTCGGGGAGCAGTTCTTC. Residues: CASSLLGEQFF.

This clone has more than one count but fewer than ten. The chain is built from TRBV30 and TRBJ2-1, with D perhaps matching TRBD2 (7 bases). V was pared by 0 bases and J by 9 bases, with 12 bases between. CDR3 size: 13 residues. Germline CDR1 reads GTSNPN; CDR2 reads SVGIG (reference sequence). Here the CDR3 DNA reads TGTGCCTGGAGTGTAGGGGGGGAGGGTGAGCAGTTCTTC. Protein sequence: CAWSVGGEGEQFF.

This rearrangement joins TRBV12-3 or TRBV12-4 to TRBJ1-2; 7 bases are a match to TRBD1. The ends lost 5 bases at V and 5 bases at J; junction bases unmatched: 5. CDR3 length equals 13 residues. CDR3 sequence reads: CASSAGTEYGYTF. The CDR3, as DNA: TGTGCCAGCAGTGCGGGGACAGAGTATGGCTACACCTTC.

The chain uses TRBV4-1 and TRBJ2-5; 12 bases align to TRBD2. Trimming took 0 bases from V and 5 from J; bases not matched to a gene: 10. The CDR3 totals 18 residues. CDR1 is MGHRA, CDR2 YSYEKL, per germline. The CDR3 region is CASSQEWASGRARETQYF. CDR3 bases: TGCGCCAGCAGCCAAGAGTGGGCTAGCGGGAGGGCCCGGGAGACCCAGTACTTC.

This clone has a single count. The V call is TRBV11-2, the J call TRBJ2-2, with TRBD1 identical over 7 bases. This CDR3 has 16 amino acids. Germline CDR1 reads SGHAT; CDR2 reads FQNNGV. J was trimmed by 5 bases and V by 2 bases; bases with no gene match: 8. CDR3 coding DNA: TGTGCCAGCAGCTTAAGTTCCACAGGGGTTACCGGGGAGCTGTTTTTT. Translating gives CASSLSSTGVTGELFF.

The chain employs TRBV7-2 and TRBJ1-2; tentatively, D is TRBD1 (5 bases). Trimming stripped 2 bases from V and 0 bases from J, with 13 bases between. This CDR3 spans 16 amino acids. Germline V gives CDR1 SGHTA, CDR2 FQGNSA. The CDR3 loop is CASSLIQGTTNYGYTF. In DNA form, the CDR3 reads TGTGCCAGCAGCTTAATTCAGGGCACTACTAACTATGGCTACACCTTC. The whole variable domain, filled in from reference TRBV7-2 and TRBJ1-2, reads GAGVSQSPSNKVTEKGKDVELRCDPISGHTALYWYRQSLGQGLEFLIYFQGNSAPDKSGLPSDRFSAERTGGSVSTLTIQRTQQEDSAVYLCASSLIQGTTNYGYTFGSGTRLTVV.

The chain has TRBV24-1 and TRBJ2-3; D is unresolved. Trimming cost V 1 base and J 0 bases, with 4 bases left between them. Germline-derived CDR1 and CDR2 are KGHDR and SFDVKD. The CDR3 has 14 residues. The CDR3 DNA sequence: TGTGCCACCAGTGATTTTACTAGCACAGATACGCAGTATTTT. Its translation is CATSDFTSTDTQYF.

This clone appeared a single time. CDR3 bases: TGTGCCAGCACCGCGGGGGGCGTGTATAGCAATCAGCCCCAGCATTTT. Translated, it gives CASTAGGVYSNQPQHF. V usage is TRBV28 and J usage is TRBJ1-5, with D maybe TRBD1 (6 bases). Trimming took off 7 bases at V and 0 bases at J, with 16 bases between the two ends. This CDR3 has 16 amino acids. Per germline, CDR1 MDHEN and CDR2 SYDVKM.

The V call is TRBV7-3, the J call TRBJ2-2; no clear D. Trimming left V 1 base short and J 2 bases short, with 11 bases between. Germline V gives CDR1 SGHTA, CDR2 FQGTGA. The CDR3 sequence is 16 residues long. CDR3 in amino acids: CASSLSTVSNTGELFF. The CDR3 coding sequence is TGTGCCAGCAGCTTAAGTACAGTTTCTAACACCGGGGAGCTGTTTTTT.

CDR3 loop: CASSSGMQPQHF. The CDR3 DNA follows: TGTGCCAGTAGTTCAGGGATGCAGCCCCAGCATTTT. The chain combines TRBV19 with TRBJ1-5, with D possibly being TRBD1 (5 bases). The germline gives CDR1 LNHDA, CDR2 SQIVND (reference sequence). With 5 bases removed from V and 7 bases from J, the gap between germline ends came to 9 bases. There are 12 residues in the CDR3. Combining the CDR3 with reference TRBV19 and TRBJ1-5 gives the whole variable domain DGGITQSPKYLFRKEGQNVTLSCEQNLNHDAMYWYRQDPGQGLRLIYYSQIVNDFQKGDIAEGYSVSREKKESFPLTVTSAQKNPTAFYLCASSSGMQPQHFGDGTRLSIL.

The rearrangement links TRBV19 to TRBJ1-3; unclear D gene. CDR1 is LNHDA, CDR2 SQIVND, per germline (reference sequence). The CDR3 runs to 13 residues. V was trimmed by 6 bases and J by 2 bases, leaving 8 bases between them. The CDR3, as DNA: TGTGCCAGTAGCAGGAGGGCTGGAAACACCATATATTTT. Protein sequence: CASSRRAGNTIYF.

This chain connects TRBV4-2 to TRBJ2-1; 14 nucleotides agree with TRBD2. Germline lookup yields CDR1 LGHNA and CDR2 YNFKEQ. V shed 0 bases, J shed 12 bases, and the junction held 22 bases outside the gene matches. The CDR3 is made up of 21 amino acids. CDR3 region: CASSQDVPGLGLAGGALRQFF. The CDR3 DNA is TGTGCCAGCAGCCAAGATGTTCCAGGCCTCGGACTAGCGGGAGGCGCCCTTAGGCAGTTCTTC.

J is TRBJ2-1 and V is TRBV6-1; TRBD2 matches 7 bases. The CDR3 contains 15 residues. With 2 bases clipped from V and 1 base from J, the junction kept 2 bases outside the gene matches. Looked up from germline, CDR1 is MNHNS and CDR2 is SASEGT. As DNA, the CDR3 is TGTGCCAGCAGTGAATTGGGGGGGTCCTACAATGAGCAGTTCTTC. As protein: CASSELGGSYNEQFF.

The V call is TRBV5-8, the J call TRBJ2-5; 10 bases are shared with TRBD1. V was pared by 4 bases and J by 4 bases, with 7 bases of the junction left unmatched. This CDR3 region has 15 residues. Germline V lookup: CDR1 SGHTS, CDR2 YDEGEE. The CDR3 DNA reads TGTGCCAGCAGCAGGGGACAGGGGCAGGCAGAGACCCAGTACTTC. The encoded protein is CASSRGQGQAETQYF.

This clone was found once. This rearrangement joins TRBV11-2 to TRBJ2-1; D is possibly TRBD2 (5 bases). V was pared by 6 bases and J by 8 bases, with 8 bases between. The CDR3 loop spans 11 amino acids. CDR1 and CDR2 (germline): SGHAT, FQNNGV. The DNA of the CDR3 is TGTGCCAGCAGTCTAGCCTATGAGCAGTTCTTC. This encodes CASSLAYEQFF. The variable domain in full, completed from reference TRBV11-2 and TRBJ2-1, reads EAGVAQSPRYKIIEKRQSVAFWCNPISGHATLYWYQQILGQGPKLLIQFQNNGVVDDSQLPKDRFSAERLKGVDSTLKIQPAKLEDSAVYLCASSLAYEQFFGPGTRLTVL.

About this clone: A junction boundary mismatches the germline segment, possibly from a read error. The chain is built from TRBV13 and TRBJ2-6; D possibly uses TRBD1 or TRBD2 (5 bases each). Germline CDR1 PRHDT, CDR2 FYEKMQ (reference sequence). The CDR3 length is 13 residues. CDR3 loop: CASSLGSGAVLTF. The DNA for the CDR3 is TGTGCCAGCAGCCTAGGGAGTGGGGCCGTCCTGACTTTC.

V gene TRBV7-3 combines with J gene TRBJ2-1; 11 bases map to TRBD2. V trimming: 5 bases; J trimming: 1 base; junction bases outside the gene matches: 4. CDR3 length: 16 residues. The germline gives CDR1 SGHTA, CDR2 FQGTGA. Here the CDR3 reads CASSRGLAGSYNEQFF. The CDR3 DNA reads TGTGCCAGCAGCCGAGGACTAGCGGGTTCCTACAATGAGCAGTTCTTC.

The chain links TRBV10-3 to TRBJ2-1; 8 bases agree with TRBD1. V dropped 2 bases and J dropped 7; count of bases not matched to a gene: 22. Per germline, CDR1 ENHRY and CDR2 SYGVKD. The CDR3 is 20 amino acids. The CDR3 is CAISELPTGAKAVGRNEQFF. The CDR3 DNA reads as TGTGCCATCAGTGAGCTCCCGACAGGGGCTAAGGCGGTAGGCAGGAATGAGCAGTTCTTC.

The chain is built from TRBV27 and TRBJ2-1, with 11 bases identical to TRBD2. Germline V gives CDR1 MNHEY, CDR2 SMNVEV (reference sequence). Trimming took 4 bases from V and 7 from J; bases not matched to a gene: 12. The CDR3 extends over 17 amino acids. The CDR3 DNA sequence: TGTGCCAGCAGTTATCCTAGCGGGGGGTACGGAGTGAATGAGCAGTTCTTC. It codes for CASSYPSGGYGVNEQFF.

The chain couples TRBV28 to TRBJ2-1, with 9 positions matching TRBD2. Per germline, CDR1 MDHEN and CDR2 SYDVKM. Unmatched junction bases numbered 12, after V lost 9 bases and J lost 3 bases. The CDR3 contains 16 residues. The CDR3 sequence is CASSKGTSSFYNEQFF. CDR3 bases: TGTGCCAGTAGCAAGGGGACTAGCAGCTTCTACAATGAGCAGTTCTTC. Looking up the rest from reference TRBV28 and TRBJ2-1 gives the full variable domain: DVKVTQSSRYLVKRTGEKVFLECVQDMDHENMFWYRQDPGLGLRLIYFSYDVKMKEKGDIPEGYSVSREKKERFSLILESASTNQTSMYLCASSKGTSSFYNEQFFGPGTRLTVL.

The rearrangement links TRBV13 to TRBJ1-1; D ambiguous. The CDR3 has 14 amino acids. V was clipped by 5 bases and J by 3 bases, with 13 bases between them. Germline V gene data show CDR1 as PRHDT and CDR2 as FYEKMQ (reference sequence). The CDR3: CASSPGTEHTEAFF. The CDR3 bases are TGTGCCAGCAGCCCGGGAACGGAACACACTGAAGCTTTCTTT.

In this sample, this clone turned up a few times. This chain connects TRBV6-5 to TRBJ1-1; 8 bases are a match to TRBD1. This CDR3 has 13 residues. The trim removed 6 bases at V and 5 bases at J, leaving 5 bases unmatched. Germline-derived CDR1 and CDR2 are MNHEY and SVGAGI. CDR3 region: CASRGQGGTEAFF. The DNA of the CDR3 is TGTGCCAGCAGAGGACAGGGCGGGACTGAAGCTTTCTTT.